This T cell receptor (beta chain) was identified during a study of molecular identifiers for immune sequencing clone quantification. At the level of the study: Split five ways in replicates, RNA from roughly 20,000 or 100,000 naive CD8 cells had four portions sequenced.

From roughly 20,000 to 1,000,000 sorted cells, naive CD8 libraries were generated with 10%, 30% or 50% RNA. Researchers sorted naive CD8 T cells as cells that were CD8+CD4-CCR7+CD45RA+. Germline lookup yields CDR1 LGHNA and CDR2 YSLEER. The J segment lost 5 bases and the V segment lost 0 bases, leaving 3 bases of the junction unmatched. The CDR3 loop spans 14 amino acids. TCRdb recomputed calls from the PCR reads with MiXCR, one row per CDR3 protein. The profile shows approximately 630,000 distinct CDR3 sequences, about 25% of them singletons. This clonotype was observed at least ten times. Specimen: naive CD8+ T cells from blood, with Jurkat cell RNA spiked in. The subset is: FACS-sorted CD8+CD4-CCR7+CD45RA+ naive T cells. The sequence was obtained from a human donor in good health. Some libraries in this study had Jurkat cell RNA spiked in. The chain employs TRBV4-3 and TRBJ2-7; 8 bases line up with TRBD1. Here the CDR3 DNA reads TGCGCCAGCAGCCAAGATTTCAGGGGGCACGAGCAGTACTTC. Its translation: CASSQDFRGHEQYF.